This entry concerns a single T cell receptor (beta chain). The sample belongs to a study of OX40 agonist ivuxolimab in advanced cancers. Per the germline V gene, CDR1 is MDHEN and CDR2 is SYDVKM. This CDR3 spans 14 amino acids. V was pared by 2 bases and J by 8 bases, with 12 bases between. Sequenced by immunoSEQ multiplex PCR; TCRdb stores in-frame clones only, minus some. The profile shows 35,000 to 45,000 clones, 60% to 85% of them singletons. Sequenced material: CD4+ or CD8+ T cells sorted from blood, taken in a trial of the OX40 agonist ivuxolimab. The chain recombines TRBV28 with TRBJ1-4; the D is unclear. This sequence originates from an adult with an advanced solid tumor such as melanoma, head and neck, liver or kidney cancer. CDR3 nucleotide sequence: TGTGCCAGCAGTTTAGTCATAGGCGACGAAAAACTGTTTTTT. Protein: CASSLVIGDEKLFF.